The clone carrying this TCR beta chain occurred a few times. What it recognizes is unknown. This record comes from a study of vaccination and CD4 T cells after COVID-19. Across the whole study: Convalescent participants consisted of six males and four females, two being Hispanic. Overall study findings and caveats: Spike mono-reactivity was found in 304 of the 307 vaccine-specific clones identified in convalescent patients.

Oncomine TCR Beta short-read sequencing was applied to DNA from cultured CD4+ T cells. TCRdb passed the PCR reads through MiXCR, listing each CDR3 protein once. The table has about 15,000 distinct CDR3 sequences, about four fifths seen once; the top ten hold around 15%. Treatment given: approximately nine-day PBMC culture with coronavirus spike peptide pools or control peptides (ViraFEST assay). This CDR3 has 14 residues. Germline loops: CDR1 SSHAT, CDR2 FNYEAQ (reference sequence). Trimming took 5 bases from V and 9 from J; bases not matched to a gene: 4. Sequences were obtained from CD4+ T cells from blood, cultured in vitro. This chain links TRBV7-7 with TRBJ2-3; 14 nucleotides agree with TRBD2. The receptor was isolated from a human donor who had recovered from COVID-19. CDR3 sequence reads: CASSGTSGSSTQYF. For the CDR3, the DNA is TGTGCCAGCAGCGGGACTAGCGGGAGTTCAACGCAGTATTTT.